The text below deals with one TCR beta chain. Its cognate antigen is unknown. Everyone who donated was a healthy bone marrow donor. This sample stems from a study of cytomegalovirus exposure and HLA in healthy donors. Study context: Membership in the Caucasian-associated ancestry cluster was found for 75% to 90% of approximately 400 genotyped donors. Study-level points and caveats: The presence/absence work took it that sequencing depth was about the same across donors. Analyzed later, association rates of TCRs varied across HLA loci, with DRB1 most and HLA-C fewest.

PCR amplification relied on 60 Vbeta primers (plus 13 Jbeta primers). Sequencing used immunoSEQ multiplex PCR; TCRdb keeps in-frame clones, though not all of them. The sample has approximately 200,000 clones; roughly 80% are singletons. CDR3 length: 14 residues. Trimming cost V 4 bases and J 0 bases, with 12 bases left between them. Germline V CDR1 and CDR2: GTSNPN, SVGIG (reference sequence). This rearrangement joins TRBV30 to TRBJ1-1; D is undetermined. Material: PBMCs. This clonotype originated in a girl aged 2 to 10 in good health and CMV-seronegative. The CDR3 here is CAWIGGIMNTEAFF. Written as DNA, the CDR3 is TGTGCCTGGATAGGAGGGATAATGAACACTGAAGCTTTCTTT.